These 18 T cell receptor beta chains came from one sample sequenced in a study of lymphopenia after photon versus proton radiotherapy. Only in-frame clones appear in the TCRdb table, and some are missing; sequencing was by immunoSEQ multiplex PCR. The sample contains more than 80,000 clones, approximately 82% of which appear only once. The specimen comprised peripheral blood, sampled from a patient treated with proton-based radiotherapy. These receptors were collected from a man aged 60-69 years with pancreatic cancer.

This chain links TRBV20-1 with TRBJ2-5; D ambiguous. The V and J ends lost 3 bases and 5 bases respectively, with 7 bases between them. There are 11 residues in the CDR3. In germline, CDR1 is DFQATT, CDR2 SNEGSKA (reference sequence). The CDR3 is CSARVSETQYF. As DNA, the CDR3 is TGCAGTGCTAGGGTCAGCGAGACCCAGTACTTC.

This clone was detected only once. The rearrangement joins TRBV5-1 to TRBJ2-1; 10 nucleotides align to TRBD1. The V and J ends lost 3 bases and 7 bases, in that order; junction bases with no gene match: 7. This CDR3 has 15 amino acids. The germline CDR1 and CDR2 sequences are SGHRS and YFSETQ. This chain's CDR3 is CASSWGQGIINEQFF. CDR3 sequence (DNA): TGCGCCAGCAGCTGGGGACAGGGGATAATAAATGAGCAGTTCTTC.

The chain combines TRBV5-4 with TRBJ2-1; D is uncertain. Deletions cut 5 bases from V and 8 bases from J, with 11 bases between. This CDR3 contains 12 residues. The germline CDR1 and CDR2 sequences are SGHNT and YYREEE (reference sequence). CDR3 DNA: TGTGCCAGCAGGTCTGACGGCGATGAGCAGTTCTTC. Translation: CASRSDGDEQFF.

The chain uses TRBV28 and TRBJ2-3, with TRBD2 matching over 9 bases. The CDR3 contains 17 residues. V trimming: 10 bases; J trimming: 4 bases; junction bases outside the gene matches: 18. Germline CDR1 reads MDHEN; CDR2 reads SYDVKM. This CDR3 is CANPLRPGLANPDTQYF. In DNA, the CDR3 is TGTGCCAACCCACTCCGTCCGGGACTAGCAAATCCAGATACGCAGTATTTT.

This clone was observed a single time. The chain employs TRBV6-5 and TRBJ2-2; 8 bases line up with TRBD1. CDR1 is MNHEY and CDR2 is SVGAGI in the germline V gene. The CDR3 is 15 amino acids. V was clipped by 5 bases and J by 7 bases; unmatched bases: 9. The CDR3, as DNA: TGTGCCAGCAGTCGAACAGGGGGGTGGATCGGGGAGCTGTTTTTT. Protein sequence: CASSRTGGWIGELFF.

V is TRBV19 and J is TRBJ2-2; possible D gene TRBD2, 5 bases. From germline, CDR1 is LNHDA and CDR2 SQIVND (reference sequence). Trimming left V 7 bases short and J 2 bases short, with 17 bases between. This CDR3 region has 16 residues. The CDR3 nucleotides are TGTGCCAGTAATGGACGGGAATACCCCAACACCGGGGAGCTGTTTTTT. Protein: CASNGREYPNTGELFF.

This chain joins TRBV7-2 and TRBJ1-3; possibly TRBD1 for D (6 bases). This CDR3 is 16 amino acids long. Germline CDR1 SGHTA, CDR2 FQGNSA. Trimming took 2 bases from V and 0 from J, leaving 11 bases between them. This CDR3 is CASSLTGTTSGNTIYF. DNA for the CDR3: TGTGCCAGCAGCTTAACCGGGACAACCTCTGGAAACACCATATATTTT.

This clone was found a few times. Other DNA sequences of this sample code for an identical CDR3. V is TRBV14 and J is TRBJ2-1; maybe TRBD2 (6 bases). The length of the CDR3 is 15 residues. Trimming took off 3 bases at V and 3 bases at J, with 12 bases between the two ends. From germline, CDR1 is SGHDN and CDR2 FVKESK. CDR3 sequence (DNA): TGTGCCAGCAGCCAGACCAAGCGGGTCTACAATGAGCAGTTCTTC. It translates to CASSQTKRVYNEQFF.

This clone appeared a single time. This chain connects TRBV19 to TRBJ1-5; the D gene is possibly TRBD1 (5 bases). V lost 4 bases and J 0 bases, leaving 10 bases between the germline ends. Germline CDR1 reads LNHDA; CDR2 reads SQIVND (reference sequence). The CDR3 contains 15 residues. The CDR3 sequence: CASSTSQGSNQPQHF. CDR3 in DNA: TGTGCCAGTAGTACTTCTCAGGGTAGCAATCAGCCCCAGCATTTT.

The genes are TRBV4-2 and TRBJ2-3; TRBD2 matches 10 bases. V lost 5 bases and J lost 0; bases outside the gene matches: 5. Germline CDR1 and CDR2: LGHNA and YNFKEQ. This CDR3 comprises 16 residues. CDR3 coding DNA: TGTGCCAGCAGCTTATGGACTAGCGGTAGCACAGATACGCAGTATTTT. It is translated as CASSLWTSGSTDTQYF.

This rearrangement joins TRBV5-1 to TRBJ2-7; TRBD1 aligns across 10 bases. Germline CDR1 is SGHRS and CDR2 is YFSETQ. Trimming removed 0 bases from V and 5 bases from J; junction bases left unmatched: 11. The CDR3 covers 17 residues. This CDR3 reads CASSLAGRGQGFNEQYF. Here the CDR3 DNA reads TGCGCCAGCAGCTTGGCGGGTCGGGGACAGGGGTTTAACGAGCAGTACTTC.

The genes are TRBV11-2 and TRBJ1-1, with 9 bases identical to TRBD1. V lost 6 bases to trimming and J lost 0 bases; unmatched junction nucleotides: 8. CDR1 and CDR2 from the germline V gene are SGHAT and FQNNGV. The CDR3 totals 16 residues. This chain's CDR3 is CASSPTGGRLNTEAFF. The CDR3 DNA reads as TGTGCCAGCAGTCCAACAGGGGGCAGACTGAACACTGAAGCTTTCTTT.

The V call is TRBV6-1, the J call TRBJ1-5; TRBD1 matches 8 bases. With 4 bases clipped from V and 2 bases from J, the junction kept 4 bases outside the gene matches. The CDR3 is made up of 15 amino acids. Looked up from germline, CDR1 is MNHNS and CDR2 is SASEGT. The DNA for the CDR3 is TGTGCCAGCAGTGCGGGACAGGCCCGCAATCAGCCCCAGCATTTT. This gives the protein CASSAGQARNQPQHF.

The chain's CDR3 is CASSTPPSGERETQYF. CDR3 nucleotides: TGTGCCAGCAGCACCCCCCCCAGCGGGGAAAGAGAGACCCAGTACTTC. The chain combines TRBV21-1 with TRBJ2-5; TRBD2, the table's D call, lacks a check against the DNA. TRBV21-1 is a pseudogene locus. The CDR3 has 16 residues.

The chain links TRBV25-1 to TRBJ2-2; no definite D call. The CDR3 covers 12 residues. CDR1 MGHDK and CDR2 SYGVNS come from the germline V gene. Trimming pared 4 bases from V and 7 bases from J, leaving 7 bases between. The CDR3 loop is CASSVGLGELFF. DNA of the CDR3: TGTGCCAGCAGTGTAGGCCTCGGGGAGCTGTTTTTT.

V usage is TRBV5-4 and J usage is TRBJ2-1; 12 nucleotides agree with TRBD2. Losses at the gene ends were 4 bases for V and 2 bases for J; bases not matched to a gene: 10. Germline CDR1 is SGHNT and CDR2 is YYREEE (reference sequence). The CDR3 is made up of 18 amino acids. The CDR3 loop reads CASSARGLAGTAYNEQFF. CDR3 DNA sequence: TGTGCCAGCAGCGCTAGAGGACTAGCGGGAACCGCCTACAATGAGCAGTTCTTC.

The genes are TRBV9 and TRBJ1-5; TRBD1 matches at 7 bases. The CDR3 extends over 15 amino acids. Germline V lookup: CDR1 SGDLS, CDR2 YYNGEE. V gave up 0 bases and J gave up 5 bases; unmatched junction bases: 5. The CDR3 DNA is TGTGCCAGCAGCGTAGGAGCCACAGGGGATCAGCCCCAGCATTTT. It is translated as CASSVGATGDQPQHF.

The genes are TRBV6-6 and TRBJ2-7; no firm D call. The germline CDR1 and CDR2 sequences are MNHNY and SVGAGI (reference sequence). V was pared by 8 bases and J by 10 bases, with 15 bases between. There are 11 residues in the CDR3. The CDR3 protein is CASSSGRYQYF. As DNA, the CDR3 is TGTGCCAGCTCATCCGGGCGGTATCAGTACTTC.